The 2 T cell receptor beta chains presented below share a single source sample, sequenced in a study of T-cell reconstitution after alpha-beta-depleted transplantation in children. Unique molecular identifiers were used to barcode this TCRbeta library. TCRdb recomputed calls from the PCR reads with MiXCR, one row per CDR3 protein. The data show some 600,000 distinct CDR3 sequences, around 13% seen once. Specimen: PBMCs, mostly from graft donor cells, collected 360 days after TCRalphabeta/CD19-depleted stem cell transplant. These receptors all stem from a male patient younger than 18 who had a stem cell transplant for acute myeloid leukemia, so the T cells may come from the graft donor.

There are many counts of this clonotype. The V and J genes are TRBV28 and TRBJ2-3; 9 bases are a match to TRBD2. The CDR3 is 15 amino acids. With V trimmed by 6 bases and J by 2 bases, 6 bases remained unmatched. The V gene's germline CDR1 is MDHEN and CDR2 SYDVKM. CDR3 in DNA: TGTGCCAGCAGCCCGCCGGGACTAGCCACAGATACGCAGTATTTT. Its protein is CASSPPGLATDTQYF.

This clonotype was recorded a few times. The CDR3 protein is CASSPSASSSYNEQFF. CDR3 nucleotide sequence: TGCGCCAGCAGCCCCTCGGCCTCAAGCTCCTACAATGAGCAGTTCTTC. The J gene is TRBJ2-1, the V gene TRBV4-3; the D is unclear. The V and J ends lost 4 bases and 0 bases respectively, with 13 bases between them. The germline V gene encodes CDR1 LGHNA and CDR2 YSLEER. The CDR3 is made up of 16 amino acids.